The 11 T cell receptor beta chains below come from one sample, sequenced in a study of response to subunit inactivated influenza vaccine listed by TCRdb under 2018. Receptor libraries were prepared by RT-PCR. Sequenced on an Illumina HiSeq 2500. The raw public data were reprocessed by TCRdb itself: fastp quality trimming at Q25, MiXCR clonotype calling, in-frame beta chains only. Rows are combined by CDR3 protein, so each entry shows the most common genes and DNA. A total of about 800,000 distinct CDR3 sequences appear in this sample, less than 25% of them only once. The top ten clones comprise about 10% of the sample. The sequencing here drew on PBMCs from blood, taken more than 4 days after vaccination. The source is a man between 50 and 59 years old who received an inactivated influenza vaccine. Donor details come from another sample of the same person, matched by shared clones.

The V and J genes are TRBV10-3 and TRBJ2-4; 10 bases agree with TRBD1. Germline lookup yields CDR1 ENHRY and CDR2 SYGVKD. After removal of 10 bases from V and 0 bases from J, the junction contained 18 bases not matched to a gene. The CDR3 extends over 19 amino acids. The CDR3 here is CANKRSTQDRGIAKNIQYF. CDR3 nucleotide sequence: TGTGCCAACAAGAGATCGACACAGGACAGGGGGATAGCCAAAAACATTCAGTACTTC.

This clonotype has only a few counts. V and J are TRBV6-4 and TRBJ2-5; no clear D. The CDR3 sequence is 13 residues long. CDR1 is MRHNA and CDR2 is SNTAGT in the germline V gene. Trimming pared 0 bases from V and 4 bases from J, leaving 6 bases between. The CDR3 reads CASSDSRGETQYF. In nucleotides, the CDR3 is TGTGCCAGCAGTGACTCCAGAGGAGAGACCCAGTACTTC.

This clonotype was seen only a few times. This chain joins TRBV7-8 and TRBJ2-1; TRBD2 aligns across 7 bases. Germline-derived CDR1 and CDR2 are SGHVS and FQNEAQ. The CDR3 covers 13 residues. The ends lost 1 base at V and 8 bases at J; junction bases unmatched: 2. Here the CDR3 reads CASSLGGSYEQFF. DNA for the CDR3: TGTGCCAGCAGCTTAGGCGGGAGCTATGAGCAGTTCTTC. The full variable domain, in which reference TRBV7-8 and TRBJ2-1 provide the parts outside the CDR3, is GAGVSQSPRYKVAKRGQDVALRCDPISGHVSLFWYQQALGQGPEFLTYFQNEAQLDKSGLPSDRFFAERPEGSVSTLKIQRTQQEDSAVYLCASSLGGSYEQFFGPGTRLTVL.

CDR3 region: CATRQGGSNQPQHF. CDR3 nucleotide sequence: TGTGCCACCCGACAGGGGGGCAGCAATCAGCCCCAGCATTTT. J is TRBJ1-5 and V is TRBV19, with 9 bases aligning to TRBD1. Germline V gives CDR1 LNHDA, CDR2 SQIVND (reference sequence). The CDR3 is 14 residues long. The V and J ends lost 10 bases and 1 base, in that order; junction bases with no gene match: 5.

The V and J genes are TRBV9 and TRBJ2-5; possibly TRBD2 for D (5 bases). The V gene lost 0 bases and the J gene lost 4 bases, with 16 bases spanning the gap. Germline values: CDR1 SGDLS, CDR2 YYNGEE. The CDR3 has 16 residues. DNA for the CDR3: TGTGCCAGCAGCGTAGGCAGGACCCCTGGAGGAGAGACCCAGTACTTC. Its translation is CASSVGRTPGGETQYF. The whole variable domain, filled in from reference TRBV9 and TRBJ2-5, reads DSGVTQTPKHLITATGQRVTLRCSPRSGDLSVYWYQQSLDQGLQFLIQYYNGEERAKGNILERFSAQQFPDLHSELNLSSLELGDSALYFCASSVGRTPGGETQYFGPGTRLLVL.

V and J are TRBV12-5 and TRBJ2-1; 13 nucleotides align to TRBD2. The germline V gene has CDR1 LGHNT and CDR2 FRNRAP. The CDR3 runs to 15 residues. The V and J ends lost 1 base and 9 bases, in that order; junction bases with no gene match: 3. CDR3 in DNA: TGTGCTAGTGGTTTGGGGACTAGCGGGAGTCTTGAGCAGTTCTTC. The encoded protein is CASGLGTSGSLEQFF.

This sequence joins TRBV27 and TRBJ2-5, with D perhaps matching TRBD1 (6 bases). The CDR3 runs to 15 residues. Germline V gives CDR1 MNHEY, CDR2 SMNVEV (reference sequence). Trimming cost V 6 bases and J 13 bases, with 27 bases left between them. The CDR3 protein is CASSLNREPHSELYF. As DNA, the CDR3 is TGTGCCAGCAGCCTGAACAGGGAGCCCCATAGCGAGCTGTACTTC.

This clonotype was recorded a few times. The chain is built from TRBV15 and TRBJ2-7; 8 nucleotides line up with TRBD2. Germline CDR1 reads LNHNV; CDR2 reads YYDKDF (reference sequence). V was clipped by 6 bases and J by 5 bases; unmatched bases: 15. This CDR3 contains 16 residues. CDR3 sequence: CATRFKLRGLANEQYF. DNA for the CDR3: TGTGCCACCAGGTTTAAATTAAGAGGACTAGCTAACGAGCAGTACTTC.

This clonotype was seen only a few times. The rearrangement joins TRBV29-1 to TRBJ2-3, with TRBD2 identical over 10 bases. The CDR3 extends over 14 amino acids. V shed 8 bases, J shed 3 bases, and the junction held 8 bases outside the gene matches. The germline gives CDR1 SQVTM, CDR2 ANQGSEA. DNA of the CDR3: TGCAGCCCCAGACTAGCGGGTACGACAGATACGCAGTATTTT. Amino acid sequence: CSPRLAGTTDTQYF.

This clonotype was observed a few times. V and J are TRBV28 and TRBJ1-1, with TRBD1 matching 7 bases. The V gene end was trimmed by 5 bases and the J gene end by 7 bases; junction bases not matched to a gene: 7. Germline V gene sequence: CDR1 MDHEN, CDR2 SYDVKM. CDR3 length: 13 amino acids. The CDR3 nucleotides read TGTGCCAGCAGTAAACCCGGGACAGTTGAAGCTTTCTTT. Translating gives CASSKPGTVEAFF.

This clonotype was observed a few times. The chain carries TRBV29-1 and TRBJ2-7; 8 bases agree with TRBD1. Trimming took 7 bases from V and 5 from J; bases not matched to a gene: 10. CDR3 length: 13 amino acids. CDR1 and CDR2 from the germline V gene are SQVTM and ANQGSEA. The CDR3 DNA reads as TGCAGCGCGGGTGTGGACAGGGTAAACGAGCAGTACTTC. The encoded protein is CSAGVDRVNEQYF.